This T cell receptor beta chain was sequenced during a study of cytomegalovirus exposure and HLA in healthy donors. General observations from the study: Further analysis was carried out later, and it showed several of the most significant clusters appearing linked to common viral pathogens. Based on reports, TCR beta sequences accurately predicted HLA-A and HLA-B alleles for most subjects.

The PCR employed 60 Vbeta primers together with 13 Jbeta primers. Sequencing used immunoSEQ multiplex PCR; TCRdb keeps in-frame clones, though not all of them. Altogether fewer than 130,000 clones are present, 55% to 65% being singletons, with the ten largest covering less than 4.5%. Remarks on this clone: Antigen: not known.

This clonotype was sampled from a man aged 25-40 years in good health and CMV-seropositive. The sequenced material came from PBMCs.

In DNA form, the CDR3 reads TGCGCCAGCAGCTTTAAGACAGGGTACACTGAAGCTTTCTTT. Its protein is CASSFKTGYTEAFF. V is TRBV5-1 and J is TRBJ1-1; the match to TRBD1 covers 7 bases. With 2 bases clipped from V and 3 bases from J, the junction kept 4 bases outside the gene matches. Germline V gene lookup returns CDR1 SGHRS and CDR2 YFSETQ. CDR3 length: 14 residues.